Listed below are T cell receptor beta chains from one sample, sequenced in a study of blood T cell repertoires in COVID-19. The protocol was immunoSEQ multiplex PCR, while the TCRdb copy is restricted to in-frame clones and leaves out a portion. The table has about 140,000 clones, about 75% seen once; the top ten hold less than 3%. Sequencing input: PBMCs or T cells enriched from blood (not recorded which). Receptors originate from a woman in her 50s who had recovered from COVID-19. The CDR3 runs from the conserved cysteine through the conserved F or W. The order of the fields is clone size, V gene, J gene, D gene, CDR3 protein, CDR3 DNA. The D gene is left open where the match is weak. Only some rows state a clone size, as once, few, many or a class for expanded clones.

abundance: .; v_gene: TRBV11-3; j_gene: TRBJ2-3; d_gene: .; CDR3aa: CASSEWASTDTQYF; CDR3nt: TGTGCCAGCAGCGAGTGGGCTAGCACAGATACGCAGTATTTT
abundance: .; v_gene: TRBV5-1; j_gene: TRBJ2-3; d_gene: TRBD2; CDR3aa: CASSPATPKAGAVPDTQYF; CDR3nt: TGCGCCAGCAGCCCGGCGACCCCGAAAGCGGGAGCGGTTCCAGATACGCAGTATTTT
abundance: .; v_gene: TRBV2; j_gene: TRBJ1-6; d_gene: .; CDR3aa: CASSVEGSDNSPLHF; CDR3nt: TGTGCCAGCAGTGTAGAGGGATCTGATAATTCACCCCTCCACTTT
abundance: .; v_gene: TRBV6-5; j_gene: TRBJ2-1; d_gene: TRBD1; CDR3aa: CASSTTQGVYNEQFF; CDR3nt: TGTGCCAGCAGCACAACCCAGGGGGTATACAATGAGCAGTTCTTC
abundance: .; v_gene: TRBV19; j_gene: TRBJ1-2; d_gene: .; CDR3aa: CASRSGGRGYGYTF; CDR3nt: TGTGCCAGCCGGAGTGGGGGCAGAGGCTATGGCTACACCTTC
abundance: .; v_gene: TRBV30; j_gene: TRBJ1-1; d_gene: .; CDR3aa: CAWRPHKNTEAFF; CDR3nt: TGTGCCTGGAGGCCCCACAAGAACACTGAAGCTTTCTTT
abundance: once; v_gene: TRBV19; j_gene: TRBJ1-1; d_gene: .; CDR3aa: CASRLGGQYTEAFF; CDR3nt: TGTGCCAGTAGACTGGGGGGGCAGTACACTGAAGCTTTCTTT
abundance: .; v_gene: TRBV3-1/TRBV3-2; j_gene: TRBJ2-7; d_gene: .; CDR3aa: CASSQEGGTSSREQYF; CDR3nt: TGTGCCAGCAGCCAAGAAGGAGGAACCTCCTCTCGCGAGCAGTACTTC
abundance: .; v_gene: TRBV5-1; j_gene: TRBJ1-4; d_gene: TRBD1; CDR3aa: CASSGGQALGEKLFF; CDR3nt: TGCGCCAGCAGCGGGGGACAGGCCCTTGGGGAAAAACTGTTTTTT
abundance: .; v_gene: TRBV19; j_gene: TRBJ2-7; d_gene: TRBD1; CDR3aa: CASSATGGIYEQYF; CDR3nt: TGTGCCAGTAGCGCGACAGGGGGCATTTACGAGCAGTACTTC
abundance: .; v_gene: TRBV7-8; j_gene: TRBJ1-3; d_gene: .; CDR3aa: CASSVGGGVGNTIYF; CDR3nt: TGTGCCAGCAGCGTAGGGGGAGGGGTCGGAAACACCATATATTTT
abundance: once; v_gene: TRBV6-5; j_gene: TRBJ1-2; d_gene: .; CDR3aa: CASSYAEHVDNTF; CDR3nt: TGTGCCAGCAGCTACGCGGAACATGTGGACAACACCTTC
abundance: .; v_gene: TRBV6-5; j_gene: TRBJ1-1; d_gene: .; CDR3aa: CASIAGATEAFF; CDR3nt: TGTGCCAGCATTGCGGGGGCGACTGAAGCTTTCTTT
abundance: .; v_gene: TRBV4-1; j_gene: TRBJ1-5; d_gene: TRBD1; CDR3aa: CASSQAIATGHQPQHF; CDR3nt: TGCGCCAGCAGCCAAGCCATTGCGACAGGGCATCAGCCCCAGCATTTT
abundance: .; v_gene: TRBV2; j_gene: TRBJ1-5; d_gene: TRBD1; CDR3aa: CASSERGQSSYSNQPQHF; CDR3nt: TGTGCCAGCAGCGAAAGGGGACAGAGTAGCTATAGCAATCAGCCCCAGCATTTT
abundance: .; v_gene: TRBV27; j_gene: TRBJ2-5; d_gene: TRBD2; CDR3aa: CASSHSWLAGKYQETQYF; CDR3nt: TGTGCCAGCAGCCATTCCTGGCTAGCGGGAAAGTACCAAGAGACCCAGTACTTC
abundance: .; v_gene: TRBV18; j_gene: TRBJ1-6; d_gene: .; CDR3aa: CASSPPRSSYNSPLHF; CDR3nt: TGTGCCAGCTCACCACCGAGGAGCTCCTATAATTCACCCCTCCACTTT
abundance: .; v_gene: TRBV5-4; j_gene: TRBJ2-5; d_gene: TRBD1; CDR3aa: CASSSAGTGLETQYF; CDR3nt: TGTGCCAGCAGCTCCGCCGGGACAGGGCTCGAGACCCAGTACTTC
abundance: .; v_gene: TRBV7-9; j_gene: TRBJ2-3; d_gene: .; CDR3aa: CASSPTTGTDTQYF; CDR3nt: TGTGCCAGCAGCCCAACCACAGGAACAGATACGCAGTATTTT